Presented here are 30 T cell receptor beta chains from one specimen sequenced in a study of TIL therapy for anti-PD-1-resistant metastatic lung cancer. Sequencing used immunoSEQ v3. Method: immunoSEQ multiplex PCR; TCRdb's copy keeps in-frame clones and lacks some. Altogether approximately 47,000 clones are present, about 86% being singletons, with the ten largest covering less than 6%. The time point: pre-treatment sample, taken before nivolumab and TIL therapy. Material: blood, obtained at baseline. The receptor source for this set is a person aged 25-79 years with non-small cell lung cancer.

This chain uses TRBV11-2 with TRBJ2-2; D is perhaps TRBD1 or TRBD2 (5 bases each). Germline values: CDR1 SGHAT, CDR2 FQNNGV. The CDR3 spans 14 residues. The ends were cut back, 3 bases at V and 5 bases at J, with 10 bases in the middle. The CDR3 spells CASSLGVGTGELFF. CDR3 coding DNA: TGTGCCAGCAGCTTGGGGGTAGGGACCGGGGAGCTGTTTTTT.

This chain joins TRBV6-6 and TRBJ2-4; D gene uncertain. This CDR3 has 12 residues. CDR1 is MNHNY and CDR2 is SVGAGI in the germline V gene (reference sequence). Trimming cost V 7 bases and J 4 bases, with 8 bases left between them. CDR3 coding DNA: TGTGCCAGCAACTTACAGAAAAACATTCAGTACTTC. This sequence encodes CASNLQKNIQYF.

This rearrangement joins TRBV18 to TRBJ2-5; no clear D gene. Germline values: CDR1 KGHSH, CDR2 LQKENI. Trimming stripped 1 base from V and 5 bases from J, with 8 bases between. This CDR3 is built from 13 residues. CDR3 amino acids: CASSPLYAETQYF. The CDR3 coding sequence is TGTGCCAGCTCACCACTATACGCGGAGACCCAGTACTTC. Combining the CDR3 with reference TRBV18 and TRBJ2-5 gives the whole variable domain NAGVMQNPRHLVRRRGQEARLRCSPMKGHSHVYWYRQLPEEGLKFMVYLQKENIIDESGMPKERFSAEFPKEGPSILRIQQVVRGDSAAYFCASSPLYAETQYFGPGTRLLVL.

This sequence joins TRBV18 and TRBJ2-7; the D gene is possibly TRBD2 (6 bases). This CDR3 comprises 12 residues. Germline assignment: CDR1 KGHSH and CDR2 LQKENI. Trimming cost V 6 bases and J 11 bases, with 17 bases left between them. CDR3 sequence reads: CASSPGEDREYF. DNA of the CDR3: TGTGCCAGCTCTCCTGGGGAGGACCGAGAGTACTTC.

V is TRBV9 and J is TRBJ1-3; 7 nucleotides match TRBD1. The CDR3 has 16 amino acids. V shed 3 bases and J 3 bases; nucleotides not matched to a gene: 9. Looked up from germline, CDR1 is SGDLS and CDR2 is YYNGEE. In DNA form, the CDR3 reads TGTGCCAGCAGCGCTCGACAGGGTTGGGGTGGAAACACCATATATTTT. The encoded protein is CASSARQGWGGNTIYF.

This rearrangement joins TRBV11-2 to TRBJ2-2; 10 bases are shared with TRBD1. Germline trimming cut 5 bases from V and 5 bases from J; bases unmatched to any gene: 2. From germline, CDR1 is SGHAT and CDR2 FQNNGV. The CDR3 covers 14 residues. The CDR3 bases are TGTGCCAGCAGCCAGGACAGGGGGACCGGGGAGCTGTTTTTT. This gives the protein CASSQDRGTGELFF. Supplemented by reference TRBV11-2 and TRBJ2-2, the full variable domain reads EAGVAQSPRYKIIEKRQSVAFWCNPISGHATLYWYQQILGQGPKLLIQFQNNGVVDDSQLPKDRFSAERLKGVDSTLKIQPAKLEDSAVYLCASSQDRGTGELFFGEGSRLTVL.

This clone is a singleton in its sample. This rearrangement joins TRBV6-6 to TRBJ2-7, with TRBD1 identical over 8 bases. The CDR3 runs 17 residues. CDR1 and CDR2 (germline): MNHNY, SVGAGI (reference sequence). V gave up 5 bases and J gave up 0 bases; unmatched junction bases: 12. CDR3 amino acids: CASSRTGSPGLSYEQYF. The CDR3 nucleotides are TGTGCCAGCAGTCGGACAGGGAGCCCGGGGCTCTCCTACGAGCAGTACTTC.

The chain is built from TRBV19 and TRBJ2-7; D not certain. Germline-derived CDR1 and CDR2 are LNHDA and SQIVND (reference sequence). V lost 5 bases and J lost 3, with 11 bases in between. The CDR3 is made up of 13 amino acids. The CDR3 loop is CASSGNGNYEQYF. The CDR3 coding sequence is TGTGCCAGTAGTGGGAACGGCAACTACGAGCAGTACTTC.

Concerning this clone itself: Just one base apart from a much larger clone, this may be a read error. The chain recombines TRBV7-2 with TRBJ1-1, with D hard to call. The V gene lost 6 bases and the J gene lost 0 bases, with 2 bases spanning the gap. There are 11 residues in the CDR3. CDR1 is SGHTA, CDR2 FQGNSA, per germline. The CDR3 is CASRVNTEAFF. The DNA for the CDR3 is TGTGCCAGCAGGGTGAACACTGAAGCTTTCTTT.

The rearrangement joins TRBV11-3 to TRBJ2-7; D ambiguous. The CDR3 has 14 residues. V lost 1 base, J lost 2 bases, and 9 bases lay in between. In germline, CDR1 is SGHNT, CDR2 YENEEA. The CDR3 loop reads CASSLAGPPYEQYF. CDR3 nucleotides: TGTGCCAGCAGCTTAGCAGGTCCCCCCTACGAGCAGTACTTC. Together with reference TRBV11-3 and TRBJ2-7, the CDR3 gives the full variable domain: EAGVVQSPRYKIIEKKQPVAFWCNPISGHNTLYWYLQNLGQGPELLIRYENEEAVDDSQLPKDRFSAERLKGVDSTLKIQPAELGDSAVYLCASSLAGPPYEQYFGPGTRLTVT.

The rearrangement links TRBV9 to TRBJ2-7, with D perhaps TRBD1 (5 bases). In germline, CDR1 is SGDLS, CDR2 YYNGEE. CDR3 length equals 15 residues. V was shortened by 0 bases and J by 5 bases, with 15 bases between the two germline ends. The CDR3 sequence: CASSVEGAKGDEQYF. The CDR3 coding sequence is TGTGCCAGCAGCGTAGAAGGGGCCAAAGGGGACGAGCAGTACTTC.

The chain uses TRBV14 and TRBJ1-6, with 7 bases that match TRBD1. The junction had 14 bases not matched to a gene; V was cut back by 5 bases and J by 13 bases. From germline, CDR1 is SGHDN and CDR2 FVKESK. This CDR3 has 15 amino acids. CDR3 sequence reads: CASSERTPGGGPLHF. Written as DNA, the CDR3 is TGTGCCAGCAGCGAACGGACGCCAGGGGGGGGTCCCCTCCACTTT.

This chain uses TRBV11-3 with TRBJ2-7; perhaps TRBD1 as D (5 bases). The CDR3 is made up of 11 amino acids. Per the germline V gene, CDR1 is SGHNT and CDR2 is YENEEA. The V and J ends lost 5 bases and 3 bases respectively, with 5 bases between them. The CDR3: CASSDSYEQYF. As DNA, the CDR3 is TGTGCCAGCAGCGACAGCTACGAGCAGTACTTC.

This clone was counted a single time. The V call is TRBV12-3 or TRBV12-4, the J call TRBJ2-7; D is undetermined. V dropped 3 bases and J dropped 3 bases, with 9 bases sitting between them. This CDR3 has 13 amino acids. The CDR3 spells CASSFVVDYEQYF. The CDR3 DNA sequence: TGTGCCAGCAGTTTTGTGGTCGACTACGAGCAGTACTTC.

The chain couples TRBV5-1 to TRBJ2-5, with 15 bases that match TRBD2. J gave up 1 base and V 7 bases, and 11 bases lay outside the gene matches. There are 18 residues in the CDR3. Germline values: CDR1 SGHRS, CDR2 YFSETQ. DNA for the CDR3: TGCGCCAGCTCCTGGACTAGCGGGGGGGCGTTGGGCCAAGAGACCCAGTACTTC. Residues: CASSWTSGGALGQETQYF.

The DNA for the CDR3 is TGTGCTAGTGGTAATACCGGACTAGAGGAGACCCAGTACTTC. Its protein is CASGNTGLEETQYF. The gene calls are TRBV12-5 and TRBJ2-5; TRBD2 agrees at 7 bases. The germline CDR1 and CDR2 sequences are LGHNT and FRNRAP. The V segment lost 5 bases and the J segment 5 bases; nucleotides outside the gene matches: 8. The CDR3 runs 14 residues.

The J gene is TRBJ2-7, the V gene TRBV5-1, with a weak D call TRBD1 (5 bases). Germline V gene sequence: CDR1 SGHRS, CDR2 YFSETQ. V was cut by 2 bases and J by 0 bases, with 9 bases left in between. This CDR3 is built from 14 residues. As DNA, the CDR3 is TGCGCCAGCAGCTTCAGGGCGAGCTCCTACGAGCAGTACTTC. Residues: CASSFRASSYEQYF.

This chain uses TRBV11-2 with TRBJ2-7; D is undetermined. Germline CDR1 is SGHAT and CDR2 is FQNNGV. Trimming pared 3 bases from V and 5 bases from J, leaving 8 bases between. CDR3 size: 12 residues. The CDR3 reads CASSFSFDEQYF. The CDR3 DNA reads as TGTGCCAGCAGCTTCTCGTTTGACGAGCAGTACTTC.

The V gene is TRBV5-8, the J gene TRBJ2-3, with D unclear. Germline loops: CDR1 SGHTS, CDR2 YDEGEE. The CDR3 spans 13 residues. V was clipped by 1 base and J by 2 bases, with 5 bases between them. CDR3 protein: CASSLTPTDTQYF. As DNA, the CDR3 is TGTGCCAGCAGCTTGACCCCCACAGATACGCAGTATTTT.

The rearrangement links TRBV6-2 or TRBV6-3 to TRBJ2-1; no clear D. From germline, CDR1 is MNHEY and CDR2 SVGEGT. The CDR3 consists of 14 residues. The V end was cut by 6 bases, the J end by 4 bases, with 13 bases between. CDR3 sequence reads: CASSSKGFYNEQFF. DNA of the CDR3: TGTGCCAGCAGCTCAAAAGGATTTTACAATGAGCAGTTCTTC.

The genes are TRBV28 and TRBJ2-1; tentative D call: TRBD1 (7 bases). The CDR3 runs 16 residues. Germline V gene sequence: CDR1 MDHEN, CDR2 SYDVKM. Deletions cut 3 bases from V and 7 bases from J, with 19 bases between. The CDR3 DNA sequence: TGTGCCAGCAGTTTTTTGGGACCAGGGGGGTGGAATGAGCAGTTCTTC. It translates to CASSFLGPGGWNEQFF.

This rearrangement joins TRBV29-1 to TRBJ2-1, with 13 bases fitting TRBD2. This CDR3 has 14 amino acids. The germline CDR1 and CDR2 sequences are SQVTM and ANQGSEA. Trimming at V came to 6 bases and at J to 8 bases, leaving 7 bases not matched to a gene. As DNA, the CDR3 is TGCAGCGTGGACGGACTAGCGGGAGTATATGAGCAGTTCTTC. Its protein product is CSVDGLAGVYEQFF.

The CDR3 DNA reads as TGTGCCAGCAGTTACCGGGACATAGGCTCGCAGTACTTC. Translated: CASSYRDIGSQYF. The chain joins TRBV6-5 to TRBJ2-7, with D possibly matching TRBD1 (6 bases). This CDR3 is built from 13 residues. Germline CDR1 reads MNHEY; CDR2 reads SVGAGI. The germline V and J ends were trimmed by 2 bases and 9 bases, with 14 bases remaining between them.

The V gene is TRBV18, the J gene TRBJ2-3; D is unresolved. This CDR3 contains 12 residues. V lost 4 bases and J 4 bases, leaving 6 bases between the germline ends. CDR1 is KGHSH, CDR2 LQKENI, per germline. CDR3: CASSQSPDTQYF. In nucleotides, the CDR3 is TGTGCCAGCTCACAGAGTCCAGATACGCAGTATTTT.

V usage is TRBV18 and J usage is TRBJ1-3, with 7 bases lining up with TRBD1. This CDR3 has 14 amino acids. Germline V gene lookup returns CDR1 KGHSH and CDR2 LQKENI. The ends lost 6 bases at V and 7 bases at J; junction bases unmatched: 9. This CDR3 reads CASSNSGGENTIYF. The CDR3 nucleotides read TGTGCCAGCTCTAATTCAGGGGGAGAGAACACCATATATTTT.

This clone came up a few times. V usage is TRBV7-3 and J usage is TRBJ1-2, with TRBD1 matching 12 bases. This CDR3 has 18 amino acids. The germline V gene encodes CDR1 SGHTA and CDR2 FQGTGA. Trimming at V came to 2 bases and at J to 8 bases, leaving 15 bases not matched to a gene. The CDR3 loop is CASSLAGGTGGPLSGYTF. The DNA of the CDR3 is TGTGCCAGCAGCTTAGCCGGTGGGACAGGGGGCCCCCTCTCCGGCTACACCTTC.

This sequence joins TRBV24-1 and TRBJ2-1; TRBD1 matches at 10 bases. CDR1 is KGHDR and CDR2 is SFDVKD in the germline V gene. V lost 3 bases, J lost 8 bases, and 0 bases stayed unmatched. CDR3 length: 13 amino acids. CDR3 residues: CATSDGQGDEQFF. CDR3 nucleotides: TGTGCCACCAGTGATGGACAGGGGGATGAGCAGTTCTTC.

The chain has TRBV19 and TRBJ2-1, with 9 bases matching TRBD1. Germline V CDR1 and CDR2: LNHDA, SQIVND (reference sequence). Trimming cost V 3 bases and J 6 bases; bases outside gene matches: 15. The CDR3 has 18 amino acids. The CDR3 loop is CASSISPRTGVWFNEQFF. The CDR3 coding sequence is TGTGCCAGTAGTATTTCCCCCCGGACAGGGGTGTGGTTCAATGAGCAGTTCTTC. The whole variable domain, remainder taken from reference TRBV19 and TRBJ2-1, is DGGITQSPKYLFRKEGQNVTLSCEQNLNHDAMYWYRQDPGQGLRLIYYSQIVNDFQKGDIAEGYSVSREKKESFPLTVTSAQKNPTAFYLCASSISPRTGVWFNEQFFGPGTRLTVL.

The gene calls are TRBV19 and TRBJ1-1; no firm D call. The CDR3 extends over 13 amino acids. V was shortened by 6 bases and J by 1 base, with 9 bases between the two germline ends. In germline, CDR1 is LNHDA, CDR2 SQIVND (reference sequence). DNA for the CDR3: TGTGCCAGTAGAAGAGGCACGAACACTGAAGCTTTCTTT. This gives the protein CASRRGTNTEAFF.

Turning to this clone: The sample contains more than one DNA sequence encoding this CDR3. V gene TRBV18 combines with J gene TRBJ2-5; no firm D call. CDR1 is KGHSH, CDR2 LQKENI, per germline. The V end was cut by 1 base, the J end by 3 bases, with 0 bases between. This CDR3 is built from 11 residues. The CDR3 DNA sequence: TGTGCCAGCTCACCACAAGAGACCCAGTACTTC. This sequence encodes CASSPQETQYF.